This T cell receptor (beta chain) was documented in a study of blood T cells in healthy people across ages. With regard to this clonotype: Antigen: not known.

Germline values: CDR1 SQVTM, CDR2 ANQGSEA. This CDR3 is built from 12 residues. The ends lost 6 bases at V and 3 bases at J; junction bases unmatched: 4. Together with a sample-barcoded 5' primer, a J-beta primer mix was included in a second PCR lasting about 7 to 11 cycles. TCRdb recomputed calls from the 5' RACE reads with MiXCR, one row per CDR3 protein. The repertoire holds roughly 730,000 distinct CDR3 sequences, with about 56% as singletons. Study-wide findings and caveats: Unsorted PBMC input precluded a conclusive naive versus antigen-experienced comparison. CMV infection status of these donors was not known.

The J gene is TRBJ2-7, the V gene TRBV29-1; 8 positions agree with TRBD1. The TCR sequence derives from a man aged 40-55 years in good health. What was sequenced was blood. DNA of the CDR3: TGCAGCGTCTCCGGACAGGGCTACGAGCAGTACTTC. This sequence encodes CSVSGQGYEQYF.